This T cell receptor beta chain was captured by sequencing in a study of identifying expanded T cells in peripheral blood. Clones were read by immunoSEQ multiplex PCR, and TCRdb kept only the in-frame ones, dropping some. The sample contains 65,000 to 95,000 clones, about 87% of which appear only once. As to this clone: The target antigen is unknown.

Whole-study results and caveats: Roughly 1.2 clones differed between technical replicates, versus about 15 and 19 over time.

CDR3 length equals 14 residues. Per germline, CDR1 MNHEY and CDR2 SVGAGI. Trimming stripped 0 bases from V and 3 bases from J, with 9 bases between. Collection occurred without any documented infections or immune events in donors. This chain uses TRBV6-5 with TRBJ2-7; a possible D gene is TRBD1 (5 bases). This receptor was obtained from a person aged 18-69 years in good health. The sequenced material came from blood. The CDR3 nucleotides are TGTGCCAGCAGTTACTCCGGACAAGACTACGAGCAGTACTTC. This sequence encodes CASSYSGQDYEQYF.